This is a list of T cell receptor beta chains from one sample in a study of CD8+CD57+ T cells in acquired aplastic anemia. Using its own MiXCR run on the reads, TCRdb lists one record per CDR3 protein. The sample lists over 150,000 distinct CDR3 sequences; over 55% were seen once. The sequenced sample was sorted CD4+, CD8+, or CD8+CD57+ T cells (not recorded which) from PBMCs. The receptors originated from a human donor with aplastic anemia. The CDR3 runs from the conserved cysteine through the conserved F or W. Each record gives: CDR3 protein, CDR3 DNA, J gene, D gene, clone size, V gene. D genes are given only for firm matches. A clone size is listed for some rows: how often the clone was seen (once, few, many), or a class if it is expanded.

cdr3_aa: CSVERTGGDYEQYF
cdr3_nt: TGCAGCGTTGAGCGGACAGGGGGCGATTACGAGCAGTACTTC
j_call: TRBJ2-7
d_call: TRBD1
clone_size: NA
v_call: TRBV29-1

cdr3_aa: CASSLAWSSYNSPLHF
cdr3_nt: TGTGCCAGCAGTCTAGCCTGGAGCTCCTATAATTCACCCCTCCACTTT
j_call: TRBJ1-6
d_call: NA
clone_size: many
v_call: TRBV28

cdr3_aa: CASSPPGQVDEQFF
cdr3_nt: TGTGCCAGTAGTCCTCCCGGACAGGTGGATGAGCAGTTCTTC
j_call: TRBJ2-1
d_call: TRBD1
clone_size: NA
v_call: TRBV19

cdr3_aa: CASSFPDPPRRQYF
cdr3_nt: TGTGCCAGCAGCTTCCCCGACCCACCCCGACGGCAGTATTTT
j_call: TRBJ2-3
d_call: NA
clone_size: few
v_call: TRBV7-9

cdr3_aa: CASSTRGTGELLF
cdr3_nt: TGTGCCAGCAGTACCAGGGGAACCGGGGAGCTGCTTTTT
j_call: TRBJ2-2
d_call: NA
clone_size: NA
v_call: TRBV9

cdr3_aa: CASGRLADYNEQFF
cdr3_nt: TGTGCCTCGGGCCGACTAGCGGACTACAATGAGCAGTTCTTC
j_call: TRBJ2-1
d_call: TRBD2
clone_size: NA
v_call: TRBV19

cdr3_aa: CASSDSGGADTQYF
cdr3_nt: TGTGCCAGCAGTGACTCAGGGGGCGCAGATACGCAGTATTTT
j_call: TRBJ2-3
d_call: TRBD1
clone_size: many
v_call: TRBV6-4

cdr3_aa: CASSLESGTVATDTQYF
cdr3_nt: TGTGCCAGCAGCTTAGAATCCGGGACTGTAGCCACAGATACGCAGTATTTT
j_call: TRBJ2-3
d_call: NA
clone_size: NA
v_call: TRBV5-5

cdr3_aa: CASIGTRAGEQFF
cdr3_nt: TGTGCCAGCATAGGAACACGGGCTGGTGAGCAGTTCTTC
j_call: TRBJ2-1
d_call: NA
clone_size: NA
v_call: TRBV7-2

cdr3_aa: CSAGTSSGANVLTF
cdr3_nt: TGCAGTGCCGGGACGAGCTCTGGGGCCAACGTCCTGACTTTC
j_call: TRBJ2-6
d_call: NA
clone_size: NA
v_call: TRBV29-1

cdr3_aa: CSVISGELFF
cdr3_nt: TGCAGCGTTATATCCGGGGAGCTGTTTTTT
j_call: TRBJ2-2
d_call: NA
clone_size: NA
v_call: TRBV29-1

cdr3_aa: CAAQTGIDNEQFF
cdr3_nt: TGTGCCGCGCAAACCGGGATTGACAATGAGCAGTTCTTC
j_call: TRBJ2-1
d_call: NA
clone_size: few
v_call: TRBV15

cdr3_aa: CASSSGTGTQETQYF
cdr3_nt: TGTGCCAGCAGCTCCGGGACAGGTACCCAAGAGACCCAGTACTTC
j_call: TRBJ2-5
d_call: TRBD1
clone_size: few
v_call: TRBV7-3

cdr3_aa: CASSPQAGDDGYTF
cdr3_nt: TGTGCCAGCAGCCCGCAGGCAGGGGACGATGGCTACACCTTC
j_call: TRBJ1-2
d_call: NA
clone_size: NA
v_call: TRBV7-2

cdr3_aa: CSARDLGGRDQETQYF
cdr3_nt: TGCAGTGCTAGAGATCTCGGGGGCCGTGACCAAGAGACCCAGTACTTC
j_call: TRBJ2-5
d_call: NA
clone_size: NA
v_call: TRBV20-1

cdr3_aa: CATSTLISSGSTDEQFF
cdr3_nt: TGTGCCACCAGTACACTGATCTCTAGCGGGAGTACCGATGAGCAGTTCTTC
j_call: TRBJ2-1
d_call: TRBD2
clone_size: NA
v_call: TRBV24-1

cdr3_aa: CASSWGVAVNEQFF
cdr3_nt: TGTGCCAGCAGTTGGGGTGTAGCGGTGAATGAGCAGTTCTTC
j_call: TRBJ2-1
d_call: NA
clone_size: NA
v_call: TRBV6-6

cdr3_aa: CASSGGRGRFPSQFF
cdr3_nt: TGTGCCAGCAGTGGGGGCAGGGGGCGGTTCCCATCCCAGTTCTTC
j_call: TRBJ2-1
d_call: TRBD1
clone_size: NA
v_call: TRBV6-1

cdr3_aa: CATSDNLDPADTQYF
cdr3_nt: TGTGCCACCAGTGATAATTTGGATCCCGCAGATACGCAGTATTTT
j_call: TRBJ2-3
d_call: NA
clone_size: NA
v_call: TRBV24-1

cdr3_aa: CASTSTGTSTDTQYF
cdr3_nt: TGCGCCAGCACGAGCACAGGGACAAGCACAGATACGCAGTATTTT
j_call: TRBJ2-3
d_call: NA
clone_size: NA
v_call: TRBV5-1

cdr3_aa: CSAREASGRVHEQFF
cdr3_nt: TGCAGTGCTAGAGAGGCTAGCGGGAGAGTACATGAGCAGTTCTTC
j_call: TRBJ2-1
d_call: TRBD2
clone_size: NA
v_call: TRBV20-1

cdr3_aa: CASSLPRSPLHF
cdr3_nt: TGTGCCAGCAGCTTGCCCAGGTCACCCCTCCACTTT
j_call: TRBJ1-6
d_call: NA
clone_size: NA
v_call: TRBV7-9